The clone carrying this T cell receptor (beta chain) was recorded a few times. Antigen unknown. It was RNA transcripts that yielded the amplified TCR beta CDR3 regions. Using the HTBI primer set, a first-round RT-PCR was run on the TCR CDR3. MiXCR was run by TCRdb on the multiplex PCR reads, yielding one entry per CDR3 protein. In the table there are 650,000 to 750,000 distinct CDR3 sequences, around 15% of which are singletons. Stable Graves' hyperthyroidism denoted no ophthalmopathy progression over 18 months. Newly diagnosed patients aged 18 to 65 had hyperthyroidism of under 2 months' duration. This CDR3 is built from 15 residues. Germline assignment: CDR1 LGHNA and CDR2 YSLEER. Trimming pared 4 bases from V and 5 bases from J, leaving 17 bases between. The entry originates in a study of T cells in Graves' hyperthyroidism and ophthalmopathy. Study-level background: Peripheral blood was drawn at first diagnosis, prior to all treatment.

Study-level results: Classification by a 13 V-J model distinguished ophthalmopathy from stable hyperthyroidism.

The sequence was obtained from a woman aged 18-29 years with Graves' hyperthyroidism. Sequencing was carried out using blood. The chain uses TRBV4-3 and TRBJ2-5, with D possibly TRBD1 on 7 matching bases. CDR3 DNA sequence: TGCGCCAGCAGCCGCGGGACAGCAGAATGGGAGACCCAGTACTTC. Encoded protein: CASSRGTAEWETQYF.